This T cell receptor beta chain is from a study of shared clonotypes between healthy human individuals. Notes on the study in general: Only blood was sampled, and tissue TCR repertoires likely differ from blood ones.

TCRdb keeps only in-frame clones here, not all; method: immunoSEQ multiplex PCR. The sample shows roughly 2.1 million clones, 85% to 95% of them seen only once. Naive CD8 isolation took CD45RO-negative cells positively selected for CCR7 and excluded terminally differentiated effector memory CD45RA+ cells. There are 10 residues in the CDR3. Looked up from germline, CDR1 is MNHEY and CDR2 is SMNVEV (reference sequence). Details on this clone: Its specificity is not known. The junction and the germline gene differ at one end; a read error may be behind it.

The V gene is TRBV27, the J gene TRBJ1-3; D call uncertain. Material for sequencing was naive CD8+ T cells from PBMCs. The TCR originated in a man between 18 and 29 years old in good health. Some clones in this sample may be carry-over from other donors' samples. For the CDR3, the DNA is TGTGCCAGCAGTCCCGGGATCCAAGGTTTT. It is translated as CASSPGIQGF.